Reported below is one TCR beta chain. The antigen remains unidentified. The trim removed 2 bases at V and 2 bases at J, leaving 5 bases unmatched. Germline-derived CDR1 and CDR2 are SGDLS and YYNGEE. The CDR3 length is 15 residues. This sample is drawn from a study of response to subunit inactivated influenza vaccine. Study outcomes and limitations: Few additional T cells are recruited per seasonal influenza vaccination, authors suggested.

TCRdb re-called the RT-PCR reads through MiXCR, storing one row per CDR3 protein. The sample records about 500,000 distinct CDR3 sequences, 15% to 20% being singletons. The chain couples TRBV9 to TRBJ2-3; 7 bases map to TRBD2. The material was CD4+ T cells sorted from PBMCs, obtained less than 25 months after vaccination. This TCR derives from a man aged 50-75 years who received an inactivated influenza vaccine. CDR3 sequence: CASSVSAGHTDTQYF. Written as DNA, the CDR3 is TGTGCCAGCAGCGTGTCAGCGGGGCACACAGATACGCAGTATTTT.